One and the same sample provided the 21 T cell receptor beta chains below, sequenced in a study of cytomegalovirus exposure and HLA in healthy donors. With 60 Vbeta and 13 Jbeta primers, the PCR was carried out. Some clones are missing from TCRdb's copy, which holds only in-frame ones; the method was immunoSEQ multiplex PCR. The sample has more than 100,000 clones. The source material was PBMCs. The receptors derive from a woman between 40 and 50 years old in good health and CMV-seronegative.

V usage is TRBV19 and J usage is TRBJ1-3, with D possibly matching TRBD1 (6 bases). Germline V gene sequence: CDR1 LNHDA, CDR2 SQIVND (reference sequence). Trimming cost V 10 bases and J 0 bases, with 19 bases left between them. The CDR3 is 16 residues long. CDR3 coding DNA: TGTGCCACCTCGTACATTCGGGGGGCCTCTGGAAACACCATATATTTT. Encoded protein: CATSYIRGASGNTIYF.

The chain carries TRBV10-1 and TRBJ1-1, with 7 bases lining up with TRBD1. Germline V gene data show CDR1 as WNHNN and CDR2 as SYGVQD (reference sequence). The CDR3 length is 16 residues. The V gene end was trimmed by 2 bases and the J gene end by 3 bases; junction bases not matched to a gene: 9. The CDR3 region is CASSEAPGGRDTEAFF. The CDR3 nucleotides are TGCGCCAGCAGTGAGGCCCCAGGGGGAAGAGACACTGAAGCTTTCTTT.

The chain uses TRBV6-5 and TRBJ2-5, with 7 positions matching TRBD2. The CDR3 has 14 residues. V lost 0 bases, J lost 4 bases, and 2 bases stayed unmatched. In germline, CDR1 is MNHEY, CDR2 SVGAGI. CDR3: CASSYSRGVETQYF. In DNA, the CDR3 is TGTGCCAGCAGTTACTCACGGGGGGTAGAGACCCAGTACTTC.

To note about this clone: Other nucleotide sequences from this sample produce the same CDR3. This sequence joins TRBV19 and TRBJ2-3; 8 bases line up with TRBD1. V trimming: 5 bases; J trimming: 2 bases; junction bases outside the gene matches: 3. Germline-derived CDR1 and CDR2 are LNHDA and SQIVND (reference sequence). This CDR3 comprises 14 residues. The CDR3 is CASSGRGPTDTQYF. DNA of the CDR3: TGTGCCAGTAGTGGCAGGGGGCCCACAGATACGCAGTATTTT.

CDR3 bases: TGTGCCAGCAGCCCGCCGGGGGGTTCACCCCTCCACTTT. Translated: CASSPPGGSPLHF. The chain is built from TRBV5-5 and TRBJ1-6; possibly TRBD1 for D (5 bases). The V gene's germline CDR1 is SGHKS and CDR2 YYEKEE (reference sequence). The CDR3 is 13 amino acids. The V end was cut by 4 bases, the J end by 9 bases, with 11 bases between.

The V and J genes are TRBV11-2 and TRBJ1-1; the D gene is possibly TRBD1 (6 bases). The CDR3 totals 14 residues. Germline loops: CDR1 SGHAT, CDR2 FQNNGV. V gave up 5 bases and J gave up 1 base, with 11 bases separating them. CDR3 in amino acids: CASSTRTANTEAFF. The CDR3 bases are TGTGCCAGCAGCACCCGGACAGCGAACACTGAAGCTTTCTTT.

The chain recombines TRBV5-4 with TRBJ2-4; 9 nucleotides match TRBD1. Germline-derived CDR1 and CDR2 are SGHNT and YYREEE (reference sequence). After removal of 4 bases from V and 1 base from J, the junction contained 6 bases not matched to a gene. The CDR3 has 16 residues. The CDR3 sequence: CASSGGTGTAKNIQYF. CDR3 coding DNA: TGTGCCAGCAGCGGGGGGACAGGGACGGCCAAAAACATTCAGTACTTC.

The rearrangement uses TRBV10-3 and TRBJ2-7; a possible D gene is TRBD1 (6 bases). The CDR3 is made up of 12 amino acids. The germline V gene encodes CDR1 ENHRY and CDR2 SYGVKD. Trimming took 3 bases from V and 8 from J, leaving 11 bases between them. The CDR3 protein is CAISEAGQKQYV. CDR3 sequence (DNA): TGTGCCATCAGTGAAGCAGGACAGAAGCAGTACGTC.

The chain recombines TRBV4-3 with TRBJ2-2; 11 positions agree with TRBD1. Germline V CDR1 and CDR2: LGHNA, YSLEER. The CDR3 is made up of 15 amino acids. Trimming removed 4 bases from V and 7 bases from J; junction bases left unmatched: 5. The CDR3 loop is CASSRGTGGSGELFF. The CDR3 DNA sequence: TGCGCCAGCAGCCGAGGGACAGGGGGAAGCGGGGAGCTGTTTTTT.

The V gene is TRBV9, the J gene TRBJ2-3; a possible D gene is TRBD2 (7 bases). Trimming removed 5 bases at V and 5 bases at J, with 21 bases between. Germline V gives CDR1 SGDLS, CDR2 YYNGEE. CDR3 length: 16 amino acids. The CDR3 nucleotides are TGTGCCAGCAGTCGTCGGAGGGGGGGGCTAAAAGATACGCAGTATTTT. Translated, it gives CASSRRRGGLKDTQYF.

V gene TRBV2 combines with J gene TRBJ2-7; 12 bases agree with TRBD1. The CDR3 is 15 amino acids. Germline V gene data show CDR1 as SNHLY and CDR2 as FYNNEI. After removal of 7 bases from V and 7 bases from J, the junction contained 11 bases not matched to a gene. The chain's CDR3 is CASTSPGQGAWEQYF. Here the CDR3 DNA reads TGTGCCAGCACTTCTCCGGGACAGGGGGCTTGGGAGCAGTACTTC.

CDR3 bases: TGCAGCGCTATATGGGACAGGGGGGCTGAAGCTTTCTTT. This gives the protein CSAIWDRGAEAFF. This sequence joins TRBV29-1 and TRBJ1-1; 11 bases are a match to TRBD1. CDR1 is SQVTM, CDR2 ANQGSEA, per germline. After removal of 7 bases from V and 6 bases from J, the junction contained 7 bases not matched to a gene. The CDR3 length is 13 residues.

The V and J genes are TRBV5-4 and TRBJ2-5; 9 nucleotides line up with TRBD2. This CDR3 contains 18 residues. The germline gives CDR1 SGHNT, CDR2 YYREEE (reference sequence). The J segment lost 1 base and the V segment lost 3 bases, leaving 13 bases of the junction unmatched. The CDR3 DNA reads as TGTGCCAGCAGCTCGGATGTAGTAGCGGGGGCCTTCCAAGAGACCCAGTACTTC. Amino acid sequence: CASSSDVVAGAFQETQYF.

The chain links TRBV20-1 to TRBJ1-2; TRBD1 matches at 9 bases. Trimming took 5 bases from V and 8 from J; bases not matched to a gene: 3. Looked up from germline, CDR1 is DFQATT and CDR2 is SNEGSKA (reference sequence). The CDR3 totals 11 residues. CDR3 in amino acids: CSAGTGLGYTF. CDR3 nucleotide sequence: TGCAGTGCTGGGACAGGGCTGGGCTACACCTTC.

CDR3 in amino acids: CASSIVRANYGYTF. For the CDR3, the DNA is TGTGCCAGTAGTATAGTTCGAGCTAACTATGGCTACACCTTC. This sequence joins TRBV19 and TRBJ1-2; D remains ambiguous. Germline assignment: CDR1 LNHDA and CDR2 SQIVND (reference sequence). Trimming cost V 1 base and J 0 bases, with 6 bases left between them. The CDR3 extends over 14 amino acids.

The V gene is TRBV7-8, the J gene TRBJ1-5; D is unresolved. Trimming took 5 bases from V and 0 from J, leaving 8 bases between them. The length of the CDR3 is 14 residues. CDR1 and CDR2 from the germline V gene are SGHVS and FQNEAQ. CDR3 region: CASSPQYSNQPQHF. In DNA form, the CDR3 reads TGTGCCAGCAGCCCTCAGTATAGCAATCAGCCCCAGCATTTT.

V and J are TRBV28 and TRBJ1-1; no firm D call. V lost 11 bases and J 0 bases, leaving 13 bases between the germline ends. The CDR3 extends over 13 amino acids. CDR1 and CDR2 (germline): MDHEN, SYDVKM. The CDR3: CAVQLKLNTEAFF. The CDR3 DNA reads TGTGCCGTACAGCTGAAATTGAACACTGAAGCTTTCTTT. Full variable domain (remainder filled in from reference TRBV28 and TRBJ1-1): DVKVTQSSRYLVKRTGEKVFLECVQDMDHENMFWYRQDPGLGLRLIYFSYDVKMKEKGDIPEGYSVSREKKERFSLILESASTNQTSMYLCAVQLKLNTEAFFGQGTRLTVV.

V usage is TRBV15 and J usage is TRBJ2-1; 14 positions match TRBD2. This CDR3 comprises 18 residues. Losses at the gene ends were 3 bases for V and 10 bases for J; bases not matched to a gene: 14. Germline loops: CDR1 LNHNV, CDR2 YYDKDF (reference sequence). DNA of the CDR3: TGTGCCACCAGCAGCGGACTAGCGGGGGGCGGACGGCTATCCGAGCAGTTCTTC. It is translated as CATSSGLAGGGRLSEQFF.

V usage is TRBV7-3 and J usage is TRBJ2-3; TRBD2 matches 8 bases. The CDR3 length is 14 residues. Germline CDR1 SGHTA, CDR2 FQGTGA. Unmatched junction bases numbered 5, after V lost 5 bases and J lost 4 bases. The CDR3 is CASSQGLAPDTQYF. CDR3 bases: TGTGCCAGCAGCCAAGGACTAGCTCCAGATACGCAGTATTTT.

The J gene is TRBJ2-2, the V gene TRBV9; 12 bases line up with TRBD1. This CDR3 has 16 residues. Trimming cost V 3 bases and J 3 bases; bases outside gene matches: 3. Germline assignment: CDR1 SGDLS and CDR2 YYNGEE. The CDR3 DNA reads TGTGCCAGCAGCGCCGGGACAGGGGGCTACACCGGGGAGCTGTTTTTT. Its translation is CASSAGTGGYTGELFF.

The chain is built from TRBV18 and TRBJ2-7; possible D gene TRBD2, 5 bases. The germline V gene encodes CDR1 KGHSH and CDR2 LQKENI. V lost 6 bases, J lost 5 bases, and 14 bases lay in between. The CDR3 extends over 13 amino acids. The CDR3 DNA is TGTGCCAGCTCGTCAATGGCGGGCAACGAGCAGTACGTC. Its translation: CASSSMAGNEQYV.